This TCR beta chain was captured in a study of OX40 agonist ivuxolimab in advanced cancers. Background on the study: Having had anti-PD-1, anti-PD-L1 or anti-CTLA-4 therapy before was allowed, and over 35% had some.

Generated by immunoSEQ multiplex PCR, the TCRdb table keeps only in-frame clones and is missing some. Among under 75,000 clones listed, roughly nine tenths were seen once. The specimen was CD4+ or CD8+ T cells sorted from blood, collected in a trial of the OX40 agonist ivuxolimab. The TCR comes from an adult with an advanced solid tumor such as melanoma, head and neck, liver or kidney cancer.

The CDR3 is CASSRTGTGPYEQYF. CDR3 DNA: TGCGCCAGCAGCAGGACCGGGACAGGACCCTACGAGCAGTACTTC. The J gene is TRBJ2-7, the V gene TRBV5-1, with TRBD1 matching 8 bases. The junction had 8 bases not matched to a gene; V was cut back by 4 bases and J by 2 bases. The CDR3 extends over 15 amino acids. The germline V gene encodes CDR1 SGHRS and CDR2 YFSETQ.